The 18 T cell receptor beta chains reported below all come from one sample, sequenced in a study of Tregs in tolerant kidney transplant recipients (dated by TCRdb to the late 2010s). Libraries were prepared through the immunoSEQ multiplex PCR assay. The source is immuneACCESS, and TCRdb retained only in-frame sequences with V and J called. Part of the clones is not carried over; for the studies checked, unresolved V genes explain less than half of this, and the remainder is unexplained. For this sample the table gives about 120,000 clones, of which roughly nine tenths were detected only once. Approximately 0.62% of the sample belongs to the ten largest clones. Sample: CD4+ T cells from blood. The receptors stem from a human donor in good health.

This chain links TRBV18 with TRBJ2-7; D unclear. The CDR3 contains 12 residues. Trimming left V 6 bases short and J 4 bases short, with 10 bases between. The germline V gene has CDR1 KGHSH and CDR2 LQKENI. CDR3 sequence: CASSQDRYEQYF. CDR3 in DNA: TGTGCCAGCTCCCAAGACCGTTACGAGCAGTACTTC.

The V and J genes are TRBV30 and TRBJ1-5; perhaps TRBD1 as D (6 bases). The ends were cut back, 3 bases at V and 1 base at J, with 10 bases in the middle. Germline V gene lookup returns CDR1 GTSNPN and CDR2 SVGIG (reference sequence). The CDR3 runs 14 residues. This CDR3 is CAWRAGQSNQPQHF. CDR3 sequence (DNA): TGTGCCTGGAGGGCTGGACAGAGCAATCAGCCCCAGCATTTT.

A few counts support this clone. The chain couples TRBV6-6 to TRBJ2-2, with 8 bases that match TRBD2. This CDR3 is 15 amino acids long. V was clipped by 2 bases and J by 4 bases; unmatched bases: 3. Germline V gene lookup returns CDR1 MNHNY and CDR2 SVGAGI (reference sequence). CDR3 loop: CASSYERGSTGELFF. In DNA form, the CDR3 reads TGTGCCAGCAGTTACGAGCGGGGGTCCACCGGGGAGCTGTTTTTT.

This sequence joins TRBV18 and TRBJ1-1; D uncertain. Deletions cut 3 bases from V and 1 base from J, with 9 bases between. This CDR3 region has 14 residues. Per germline, CDR1 KGHSH and CDR2 LQKENI. The CDR3 DNA sequence: TGTGCCAGCTCACCGTTCAGCCAGAACACTGAAGCTTTCTTT. Its translation is CASSPFSQNTEAFF.

The gene calls are TRBV6-1 and TRBJ1-2, with D uncertain. Trimming cost V 1 base and J 8 bases, with 8 bases left between them. CDR1 is MNHNS, CDR2 SASEGT, per germline. There are 12 residues in the CDR3. For the CDR3, the DNA is TGTGCCAGCAGTGAAGTCCTAAGGGGCTACACCTTC. It encodes CASSEVLRGYTF.

The rearrangement links TRBV2 to TRBJ1-5, with TRBD1 matching 7 bases. The CDR3 has 15 amino acids. The V segment lost 6 bases and the J segment 0 bases; nucleotides outside the gene matches: 5. The V gene's germline CDR1 is SNHLY and CDR2 FYNNEI. The CDR3 coding sequence is TGTGCCAGCAGGGCGGGACAGAATAGCAATCAGCCCCAGCATTTT. Translating it yields CASRAGQNSNQPQHF.

The V gene is TRBV5-1, the J gene TRBJ1-2; possible D gene TRBD1, 6 bases. Germline CDR1 SGHRS, CDR2 YFSETQ. The CDR3 runs 15 residues. Trimming stripped 0 bases from V and 6 bases from J, with 15 bases between. The CDR3 region has the DNA TGCGCCAGCAGCTTGGGGGCAGGGGACGGAAATGGCTACACCTTC. Protein sequence: CASSLGAGDGNGYTF.

The V call is TRBV18, the J call TRBJ1-1, with a weak D call TRBD1 (5 bases). The CDR3 sequence is 14 residues long. Germline V lookup: CDR1 KGHSH, CDR2 LQKENI. V was shortened by 6 bases and J by 3 bases, with 14 bases between the two germline ends. As DNA, the CDR3 is TGTGCCAGCTCCGGGGTGGGGCAGCACACTGAAGCTTTCTTT. This codes for CASSGVGQHTEAFF.

This chain links TRBV28 with TRBJ2-1; D gene unclear. Looked up from germline, CDR1 is MDHEN and CDR2 is SYDVKM. The V end lost 2 bases, the J end lost 8 bases, and 13 bases lay between the germline ends. The CDR3 is 14 amino acids. Written as DNA, the CDR3 is TGTGCCAGCAGTTTACCCCCAAGTTACGATGAGCAGTTCTTC. Its translation: CASSLPPSYDEQFF.

This rearrangement joins TRBV6-5 to TRBJ1-1, with D possibly TRBD1 on 6 matching bases. Germline CDR1 is MNHEY and CDR2 is SVGAGI. This CDR3 is built from 16 residues. Trimming removed 2 bases at V and 4 bases at J, with 17 bases between. The CDR3 protein is CASSYRPAGAGTEAFF. CDR3 nucleotides: TGTGCCAGCAGTTACCGACCGGCGGGGGCAGGCACTGAAGCTTTCTTT.

The gene calls are TRBV18 and TRBJ2-7, with TRBD2 matching over 13 bases. J was trimmed by 6 bases and V by 3 bases; bases with no gene match: 20. This CDR3 has 20 amino acids. Germline CDR1 is KGHSH and CDR2 is LQKENI. The CDR3 here is CASSPETGPRLAGGLREQYF. DNA of the CDR3: TGTGCCAGCTCACCTGAGACAGGGCCTAGACTAGCGGGAGGTCTGCGCGAGCAGTACTTC.

Here the CDR3 DNA reads TGTGCCAGTAGTATGGGGGTATCCTCTGGAAACACCATATATTTT. This sequence encodes CASSMGVSSGNTIYF. This chain joins TRBV19 and TRBJ1-3; D may be TRBD1 (5 bases). CDR1 and CDR2 (germline): LNHDA, SQIVND (reference sequence). The CDR3 sequence is 15 residues long. V dropped 3 bases and J dropped 0 bases, with 9 bases sitting between them.

Only one count was recorded for this clone. The rearrangement links TRBV7-9 to TRBJ2-1, with 7 bases lining up with TRBD1. The CDR3 length is 15 residues. The junction had 0 bases not matched to a gene; V was cut back by 1 base and J by 0 bases. In germline, CDR1 is SEHNR, CDR2 FQNEAQ (reference sequence). CDR3 DNA sequence: TGTGCCAGCAGCTTAGGGGACAGCTCCTACAATGAGCAGTTCTTC. Amino acids: CASSLGDSSYNEQFF.

The chain carries TRBV5-6 and TRBJ1-1; 8 bases agree with TRBD1. V shed 4 bases, J shed 10 bases, and the junction held 12 bases outside the gene matches. The germline gives CDR1 SGHDT, CDR2 YYEEEE. This CDR3 contains 14 residues. CDR3 loop: CASSRTRQGMGAFF. In DNA, the CDR3 is TGTGCCAGCAGCCGGACCCGACAGGGGATGGGAGCTTTCTTT.

The chain links TRBV5-1 to TRBJ2-5, with 7 positions matching TRBD1. Germline V gene lookup returns CDR1 SGHRS and CDR2 YFSETQ. The CDR3 totals 13 residues. V trimming: 3 bases; J trimming: 3 bases; junction bases outside the gene matches: 2. The CDR3 loop reads CASSYGTEETQYF. The DNA of the CDR3 is TGCGCCAGCAGCTACGGGACAGAAGAGACCCAGTACTTC. Full variable domain (remainder filled in from reference TRBV5-1 and TRBJ2-5): KAGVTQTPRYLIKTRGQQVTLSCSPISGHRSVSWYQQTPGQGLQFLFEYFSETQRNKGNFPGRFSGRQFSNSRSEMNVSTLELGDSALYLCASSYGTEETQYFGPGTRLLVL.

This chain joins TRBV2 and TRBJ2-7; the match to TRBD1 covers 9 bases. Unmatched junction bases numbered 8, after V lost 6 bases and J lost 2 bases. Germline lookup yields CDR1 SNHLY and CDR2 FYNNEI. This CDR3 region has 15 residues. DNA for the CDR3: TGTGCCAGCAGGGCCCTGGACAGGGGACCCTACGAGCAGTACTTC. Translation gives CASRALDRGPYEQYF.

The V gene is TRBV7-2, the J gene TRBJ1-6; a possible D gene is TRBD1 (5 bases). V was cut by 1 base and J by 8 bases, with 9 bases left in between. CDR1 is SGHTA and CDR2 is FQGNSA in the germline V gene. The CDR3 is 14 amino acids. The CDR3 here is CASSLVRVDSPLHF. The DNA for the CDR3 is TGTGCCAGCAGCTTAGTCAGGGTTGATTCACCCCTCCACTTT.

The rearrangement uses TRBV6-5 and TRBJ1-2, with D unclear. The germline gives CDR1 MNHEY, CDR2 SVGAGI. The CDR3 is 13 amino acids. V dropped 2 bases and J dropped 2 bases, with 6 bases sitting between them. CDR3 residues: CASSYRRNYGYTF. In DNA form, the CDR3 reads TGTGCCAGCAGTTACCGACGCAACTATGGCTACACCTTC.